This T cell receptor (beta chain) was captured by sequencing in a study of resident and recirculating memory T cells in vitiligo. Study background: Each patient gave two lesional and two nonlesional epidermal shave biopsies, plus PBMCs.

No patient showed confetti depigmentation, a clinical sign of active disease. On this clone itself: Antigen: not known.

V trimming: 1 base; J trimming: 9 bases; junction bases outside the gene matches: 12. Germline V lookup: CDR1 SQVTM, CDR2 ANQGSEA. This CDR3 comprises 16 residues. The protocol was immunoSEQ multiplex PCR, while the TCRdb copy is restricted to in-frame clones and leaves out a portion. Of around 76,000 clones listed, roughly 90% are singletons. Study-level results: No unique dominant TCR clone was found in vitiligo lesions.

This sequence originates from a male donor with vitiligo. Sequenced sample: blood. V usage is TRBV29-1 and J usage is TRBJ2-1; TRBD2 agrees at 10 bases. This CDR3 is CSVEVESQRGGAEQFF. CDR3 nucleotides: TGCAGCGTTGAAGTGGAGTCCCAGCGGGGGGGAGCTGAGCAGTTCTTC.